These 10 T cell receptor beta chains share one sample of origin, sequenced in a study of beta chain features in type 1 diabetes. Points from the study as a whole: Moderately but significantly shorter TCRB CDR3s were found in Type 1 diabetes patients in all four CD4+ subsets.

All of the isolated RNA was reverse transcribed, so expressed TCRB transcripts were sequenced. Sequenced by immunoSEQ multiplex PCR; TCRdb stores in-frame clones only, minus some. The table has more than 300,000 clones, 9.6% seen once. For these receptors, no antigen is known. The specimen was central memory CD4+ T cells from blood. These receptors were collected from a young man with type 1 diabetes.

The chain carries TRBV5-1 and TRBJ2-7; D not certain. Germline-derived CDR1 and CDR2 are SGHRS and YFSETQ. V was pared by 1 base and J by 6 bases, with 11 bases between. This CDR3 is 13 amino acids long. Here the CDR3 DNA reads TGCGCCAGCAGCTTGTGGGGTAACGGCGAGCAGTACTTC. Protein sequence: CASSLWGNGEQYF.

In DNA form, the CDR3 reads TGTGCCAGCAGCTTTTCATTAACTGGGCAGCCCCAGCATTTT. Its protein product is CASSFSLTGQPQHF. The chain employs TRBV7-2 and TRBJ1-5, with D hard to call. The CDR3 contains 14 residues. Germline V gene sequence: CDR1 SGHTA, CDR2 FQGNSA. The V gene lost 3 bases and the J gene lost 7 bases, with 13 bases spanning the gap.

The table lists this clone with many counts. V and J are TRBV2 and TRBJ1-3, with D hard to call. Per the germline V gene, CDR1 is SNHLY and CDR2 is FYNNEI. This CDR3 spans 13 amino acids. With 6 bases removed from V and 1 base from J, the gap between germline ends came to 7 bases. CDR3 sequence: CASSWESGNTIYF. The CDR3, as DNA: TGTGCCAGCAGCTGGGAGTCTGGAAACACCATATATTTT.

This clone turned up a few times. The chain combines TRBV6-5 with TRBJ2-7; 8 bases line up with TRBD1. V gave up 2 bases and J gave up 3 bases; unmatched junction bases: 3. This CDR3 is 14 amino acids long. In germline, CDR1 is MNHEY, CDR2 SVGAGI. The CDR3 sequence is CASSYGQGVYEQYF. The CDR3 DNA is TGTGCCAGCAGTTACGGACAGGGTGTCTACGAGCAGTACTTC.

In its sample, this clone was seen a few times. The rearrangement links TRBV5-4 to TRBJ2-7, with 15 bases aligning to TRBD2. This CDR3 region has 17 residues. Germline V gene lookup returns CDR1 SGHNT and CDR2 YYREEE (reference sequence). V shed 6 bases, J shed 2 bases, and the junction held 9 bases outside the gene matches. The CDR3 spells CASTPPGLAGGTYEQYF. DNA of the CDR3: TGTGCCAGCACTCCTCCGGGACTAGCGGGAGGTACCTACGAGCAGTACTTC.

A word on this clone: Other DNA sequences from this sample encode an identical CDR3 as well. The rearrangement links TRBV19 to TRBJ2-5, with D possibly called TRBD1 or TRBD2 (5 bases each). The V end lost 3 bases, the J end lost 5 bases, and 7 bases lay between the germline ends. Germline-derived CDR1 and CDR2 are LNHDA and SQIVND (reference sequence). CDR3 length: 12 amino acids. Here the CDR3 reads CASSIEGETQYF. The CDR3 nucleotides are TGTGCCAGTAGTATCGAGGGGGAGACCCAGTACTTC.

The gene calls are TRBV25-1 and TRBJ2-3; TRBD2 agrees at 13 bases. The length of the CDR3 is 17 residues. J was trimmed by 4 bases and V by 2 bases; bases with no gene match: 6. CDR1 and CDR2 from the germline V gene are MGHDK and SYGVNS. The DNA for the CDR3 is TGTGCCAGCAGTGAAGAAGGGACTAGCGGGACAGCAGATACGCAGTATTTT. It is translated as CASSEEGTSGTADTQYF.

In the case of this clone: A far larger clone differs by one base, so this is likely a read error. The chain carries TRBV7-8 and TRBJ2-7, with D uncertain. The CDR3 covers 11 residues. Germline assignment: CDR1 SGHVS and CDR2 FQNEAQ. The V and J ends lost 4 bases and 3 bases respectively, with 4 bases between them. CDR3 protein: CASSSIYEQYF. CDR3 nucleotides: TGTGCCAGCAGCTCGATCTACGAGCAGTACTTC. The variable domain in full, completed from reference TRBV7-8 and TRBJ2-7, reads GAGVSQSPRYKVAKRGQDVALRCDPISGHVSLFWYQQALGQGPEFLTYFQNEAQLDKSGLPSDRFFAERPEGSVSTLKIQRTQQEDSAVYLCASSSIYEQYFGPGTRLTVT.

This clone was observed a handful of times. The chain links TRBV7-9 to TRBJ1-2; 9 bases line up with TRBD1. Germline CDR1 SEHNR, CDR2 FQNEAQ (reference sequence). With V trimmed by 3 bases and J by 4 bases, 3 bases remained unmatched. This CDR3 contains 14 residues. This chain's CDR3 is CASSLGQGGYGYTF. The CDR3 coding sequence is TGTGCCAGCAGCTTGGGACAGGGTGGCTATGGCTACACCTTC.

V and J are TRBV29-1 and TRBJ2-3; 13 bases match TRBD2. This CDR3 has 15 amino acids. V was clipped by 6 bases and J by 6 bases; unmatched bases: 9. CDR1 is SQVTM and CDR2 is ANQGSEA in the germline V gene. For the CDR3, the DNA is TGCAGCGTCCTCGGACTAGCGGGAGCTGTGGATACGCAGTATTTT. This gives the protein CSVLGLAGAVDTQYF.